This T cell receptor beta chain was identified during a study of cytomegalovirus exposure and HLA in healthy donors. Notes on the study in general: In vitro, three CMV-associated chains proved specific for CMV antigens. Most of the CMV-associated TCR beta chains (in a later analysis) appeared to be HLA-restricted. Rarity marked most TCR sequences, yet some public TCRs occurred in many donors. It was only CMV serostatus that was available as immune exposure information.

Primers for the PCR totalled 60 Vbeta and 13 Jbeta. Some clones are missing from TCRdb's copy, which holds only in-frame ones; the method was immunoSEQ multiplex PCR. The data contain roughly 200,000 clones, approximately 78% of them singletons. As for this clone: Antigen: not known. Germline and junction disagree at one end, which may indicate a read error.

Germline lookup yields CDR1 SSHAT and CDR2 FNYEAQ (reference sequence). This CDR3 comprises 14 residues. The receptor was derived from a woman younger than 35 in good health and CMV-seronegative. V is TRBV7-7 and J is TRBJ2-1, with 15 bases identical to TRBD2. The sequenced sample consisted of PBMCs. CDR3 sequence: CASTRTSGRVGQFF. CDR3 bases: TGTGCTAGCACCCGGACTAGCGGGAGGGTAGGGCAGTTCTTC.